One and the same sample provided the 30 T cell receptor beta chains below, sequenced in a study of cytomegalovirus exposure and HLA in healthy donors. In the PCR, 60 Vbeta and 13 Jbeta primers were used. The data were produced by immunoSEQ multiplex PCR, yet TCRdb's version contains in-frame clones alone and is incomplete. The sample holds about 150,000 clones, 75% to 85% seen once. Sequenced: PBMCs. Receptors originate from a man under 40 in good health and CMV-seropositive.

The chain joins TRBV11-2 to TRBJ2-7; 7 positions agree with TRBD1. The CDR3 sequence is 15 residues long. CDR1 and CDR2 from the germline V gene are SGHAT and FQNNGV. Unmatched junction bases numbered 15, after V lost 6 bases and J lost 7 bases. The CDR3 loop is CASRPTGTAGLEQYF. The CDR3 DNA is TGTGCCAGCAGACCTACCGGGACAGCCGGCTTGGAGCAGTACTTC. Based on the CDR3 plus reference TRBV11-2 and TRBJ2-7, the full variable domain is EAGVAQSPRYKIIEKRQSVAFWCNPISGHATLYWYQQILGQGPKLLIQFQNNGVVDDSQLPKDRFSAERLKGVDSTLKIQPAKLEDSAVYLCASRPTGTAGLEQYFGPGTRLTVT.

This chain links TRBV30 with TRBJ2-7, with D maybe TRBD2 (5 bases). Trimming took 1 base from V and 1 from J, leaving 5 bases between them. From germline, CDR1 is GTSNPN and CDR2 SVGIG (reference sequence). This CDR3 comprises 12 residues. CDR3 DNA sequence: TGTGCCTGGAGTGGGAGGTCCTACGAGCAGTACTTC. It is translated as CAWSGRSYEQYF.

This chain links TRBV28 with TRBJ2-7; a weak D match, TRBD1 (5 bases). The CDR3 totals 14 residues. The V and J ends lost 3 bases and 2 bases respectively, with 11 bases between them. In germline, CDR1 is MDHEN, CDR2 SYDVKM. The DNA for the CDR3 is TGTGCCAGCAGTTTTGAGACAGTTACCTACGAGCAGTACTTC. It specifies CASSFETVTYEQYF. The full variable domain, rest sourced from reference TRBV28 and TRBJ2-7, is DVKVTQSSRYLVKRTGEKVFLECVQDMDHENMFWYRQDPGLGLRLIYFSYDVKMKEKGDIPEGYSVSREKKERFSLILESASTNQTSMYLCASSFETVTYEQYFGPGTRLTVT.

This clone showed up just a few times. V and J are TRBV30 and TRBJ2-7; 7 bases are a match to TRBD2. From germline, CDR1 is GTSNPN and CDR2 SVGIG (reference sequence). V gave up 0 bases and J gave up 2 bases; unmatched junction bases: 22. The CDR3 length is 20 residues. The CDR3 loop is CAWSVRRGGNTKGSTYEQYF. The CDR3, as DNA: TGTGCCTGGAGTGTACGACGCGGGGGAAATACTAAAGGTAGCACCTACGAGCAGTACTTC.

This clone was counted between two and nine times. The chain has TRBV7-2 and TRBJ1-6; TRBD1 matches 8 bases. CDR1 and CDR2 from the germline V gene are SGHTA and FQGNSA. The CDR3 length is 17 residues. After removal of 7 bases from V and 7 bases from J, the junction contained 15 bases not matched to a gene. CDR3 sequence reads: CASTSERDRSRNSPLHF. Written as DNA, the CDR3 is TGTGCCAGCACCTCCGAGAGGGACAGGAGTCGCAATTCACCCCTCCACTTT.

The gene calls are TRBV30 and TRBJ2-7; weak D call: TRBD1 (6 bases). The CDR3 extends over 12 amino acids. CDR1 is GTSNPN and CDR2 is SVGIG in the germline V gene (reference sequence). V was pared by 5 bases and J by 1 base, with 9 bases between. In DNA form, the CDR3 reads TGTGCCTGGTCCGGACAGTCCTACGAGCAGTACTTC. Amino acid sequence: CAWSGQSYEQYF.

This clone was seen a single time. The chain joins TRBV18 to TRBJ2-5; maybe TRBD2 (5 bases). The V end lost 3 bases, the J end lost 0 bases, and 11 bases lay between the germline ends. The length of the CDR3 is 15 residues. Germline V gene lookup returns CDR1 KGHSH and CDR2 LQKENI. The CDR3 protein is CASSPPQRYQETQYF. The CDR3 nucleotides are TGTGCCAGCTCACCCCCCCAGCGGTACCAAGAGACCCAGTACTTC.

This sequence joins TRBV30 and TRBJ1-5; 11 positions agree with TRBD1. Per germline, CDR1 GTSNPN and CDR2 SVGIG (reference sequence). This CDR3 region has 13 residues. Unmatched junction bases numbered 3, after V lost 5 bases and J lost 6 bases. CDR3 in amino acids: CAWAGQGGQPQHF. DNA of the CDR3: TGTGCCTGGGCGGGACAGGGGGGTCAGCCCCAGCATTTT. The full variable domain, rest sourced from reference TRBV30 and TRBJ1-5, is SQTIHQWPATLVQPVGSPLSLECTVEGTSNPNLYWYRQAAGRGLQLLFYSVGIGQISSEVPQNLSASRPQDRQFILSSKKLLLSDSGFYLCAWAGQGGQPQHFGDGTRLSIL.

The CDR3 DNA follows: TGTGCCAGCAGCTTAGCGAGGCGACAGGGGGCGCGGGGCTATGGCTACACCTTC. Amino acid sequence: CASSLARRQGARGYGYTF. The V gene is TRBV7-2, the J gene TRBJ1-2; TRBD1 agrees at 10 bases. The CDR3 contains 18 residues. Germline lookup yields CDR1 SGHTA and CDR2 FQGNSA. V lost 0 bases, J lost 4 bases, and 11 bases stayed unmatched.

The V gene is TRBV27, the J gene TRBJ1-6, with 7 bases matching TRBD1. The ends lost 3 bases at V and 2 bases at J; junction bases unmatched: 1. There are 15 residues in the CDR3. CDR1 is MNHEY, CDR2 SMNVEV, per germline (reference sequence). The CDR3 bases are TGTGCCAGCAGTTTGAGGGGGCCCTATAATTCACCCCTCCACTTT. Its protein is CASSLRGPYNSPLHF.

The genes are TRBV2 and TRBJ2-5, with 8 bases identical to TRBD1. The CDR3 runs 14 residues. Unmatched junction bases numbered 6, after V lost 5 bases and J lost 4 bases. CDR1 and CDR2 from the germline V gene are SNHLY and FYNNEI. The CDR3 spells CASSRQGIGETQYF. The CDR3 DNA reads TGTGCCAGCAGTCGACAGGGGATAGGAGAGACCCAGTACTTC.

This chain connects TRBV27 to TRBJ2-7, with D perhaps TRBD2 (5 bases). Between the trimmed V and J ends, which lost 6 bases and 3 bases, there was a span of 12 bases. The CDR3 extends over 13 amino acids. Germline values: CDR1 MNHEY, CDR2 SMNVEV (reference sequence). CDR3 nucleotide sequence: TGTGCCAGCAGAACCGCCGGGGTCTACGAGCAGTACTTC. Amino acid sequence: CASRTAGVYEQYF.

The chain couples TRBV18 to TRBJ1-2; D is unclear. The V end lost 0 bases, the J end lost 8 bases, and 16 bases lay between the germline ends. The CDR3 runs to 15 residues. Germline V CDR1 and CDR2: KGHSH, LQKENI. CDR3 amino acids: CASSPPEARLFGYTF. The DNA of the CDR3 is TGTGCCAGCTCACCACCGGAGGCAAGGCTCTTCGGCTACACCTTC.

This clone was seen just once. The chain uses TRBV4-1 and TRBJ2-1; D unresolved. The CDR3 runs 15 residues. Germline CDR1 is MGHRA and CDR2 is YSYEKL. V was clipped by 5 bases and J by 0 bases, with 11 bases between them. CDR3 bases: TGCGCCAGCAGCGCGACTCATAGCTCCTACAATGAGCAGTTCTTC. It encodes CASSATHSSYNEQFF.

Concerning this clone itself: One end of the junction fails to match germline, which may point to a read error. The V and J genes are TRBV7-2 and TRBJ2-1, with 12 positions matching TRBD2. CDR1 and CDR2 from the germline V gene are SGHTA and FQGNSA. CDR3 length: 15 residues. The CDR3 region has the DNA TGTGCCAGCAGCCTAGCGGGGGGGGAATACAATGAGCAGTTCTTC. Its protein is CASSLAGGEYNEQFF.

The chain recombines TRBV7-9 with TRBJ2-1, with 9 bases aligning to TRBD2. CDR1 SEHNR and CDR2 FQNEAQ come from the germline V gene (reference sequence). J was trimmed by 5 bases and V by 3 bases; bases with no gene match: 2. The length of the CDR3 is 14 residues. CDR3 protein: CASSFAGGDNEQFF. The CDR3 region has the DNA TGTGCCAGCAGCTTTGCGGGAGGGGACAATGAGCAGTTCTTC.

The chain is built from TRBV27 and TRBJ2-3; 12 bases agree with TRBD2. In germline, CDR1 is MNHEY, CDR2 SMNVEV (reference sequence). The CDR3 spans 17 residues. Trimming removed 2 bases from V and 0 bases from J; junction bases left unmatched: 3. DNA of the CDR3: TGTGCCAGCAGTTTACTAGCGGGGGGGATTAGCACAGATACGCAGTATTTT. Translation gives CASSLLAGGISTDTQYF.

The V call is TRBV30, the J call TRBJ2-5, with D unresolved. Judging by the DNA end, TRBJ2-7 fits better; the J call may be wrong. Germline assignment: CDR1 GTSNPN and CDR2 SVGIG (reference sequence). The CDR3 spans 11 residues. The CDR3 nucleotides read TGTGCCTGGAGCGATTTCTACGAGCAGTACTTC. It is translated as CAWSDFYEQYF.

A few counts support this clone. The chain combines TRBV6-1 with TRBJ2-2, with TRBD1 as a possible D gene (5 bases). V shed 4 bases and J shed 0 bases, with 6 bases lying between them. The germline gives CDR1 MNHNS, CDR2 SASEGT. The CDR3 spans 14 residues. In DNA form, the CDR3 reads TGTGCCAGCAGTGGACAGCCGAACACCGGGGAGCTGTTTTTT. This gives the protein CASSGQPNTGELFF.

This rearrangement joins TRBV2 to TRBJ1-2; 11 bases are shared with TRBD1. V dropped 0 bases and J dropped 8; count of bases not matched to a gene: 2. CDR1 and CDR2 (germline): SNHLY, FYNNEI. The CDR3 has 14 amino acids. DNA of the CDR3: TGTGCCAGCAGTGAAGCGCGGACAGGGGGCGGCTACACCTTC. It translates to CASSEARTGGGYTF.

The rearrangement uses TRBV6-6 and TRBJ2-5, with 9 bases aligning to TRBD2. This CDR3 region has 15 residues. V lost 6 bases, J lost 3 bases, and 8 bases stayed unmatched. CDR1 and CDR2 (germline): MNHNY, SVGAGI (reference sequence). CDR3 nucleotides: TGTGCCAGCAGCCCAATTAGCGGGGGAAAAGAGACCCAGTACTTC. The encoded protein is CASSPISGGKETQYF.

The CDR3 loop is CASSSDLGEQYF. The CDR3, as DNA: TGTGCCAGCAGCTCCGACTTAGGCGAGCAGTACTTC. V and J are TRBV7-2 and TRBJ2-7, with D unclear. Trimming removed 4 bases at V and 6 bases at J, with 10 bases between. This CDR3 is 12 amino acids long. CDR1 and CDR2 from the germline V gene are SGHTA and FQGNSA. Using reference TRBV7-2 and TRBJ2-7 for the parts outside the CDR3, the full variable domain is GAGVSQSPSNKVTEKGKDVELRCDPISGHTALYWYRQSLGQGLEFLIYFQGNSAPDKSGLPSDRFSAERTGGSVSTLTIQRTQQEDSAVYLCASSSDLGEQYFGPGTRLTVT.

The chain combines TRBV6-5 with TRBJ2-7; TRBD2 might be the D (6 bases). This CDR3 is 15 amino acids long. Looked up from germline, CDR1 is MNHEY and CDR2 is SVGAGI. Trimming took 2 bases from V and 2 from J, leaving 13 bases between them. CDR3 region: CASSYGAGPTYEQYF. CDR3 nucleotide sequence: TGTGCCAGCAGTTACGGAGCGGGCCCAACCTACGAGCAGTACTTC.

This clone showed up many times. The rearrangement links TRBV28 to TRBJ1-4; TRBD1 agrees at 7 bases. This CDR3 is 13 amino acids long. V was clipped by 8 bases and J by 3 bases; unmatched bases: 3. Germline CDR1 and CDR2: MDHEN and SYDVKM. CDR3 coding DNA: TGTGCCAGCTTTACAGGGGCTAATGAAAAACTGTTTTTT. This sequence encodes CASFTGANEKLFF.

The gene calls are TRBV4-1 and TRBJ2-2, with 16 nucleotides matching TRBD2. This CDR3 comprises 18 residues. Germline V gene sequence: CDR1 MGHRA, CDR2 YSYEKL. The V segment lost 4 bases and the J segment 1 base; nucleotides outside the gene matches: 3. The CDR3 DNA reads TGCGCCAGCAGCCCGGGACTAGCGGGGGGGAAGAACACCGGGGAGCTGTTTTTT. Its translation is CASSPGLAGGKNTGELFF.

The chain has TRBV18 and TRBJ1-5; D not certain. Germline CDR1 is KGHSH and CDR2 is LQKENI. The CDR3 contains 14 residues. Trimming removed 3 bases from V and 6 bases from J, with 12 bases in between. The CDR3 spells CASSPNGRSQPQHF. CDR3 nucleotides: TGTGCCAGCTCACCTAACGGTCGGAGTCAGCCCCAGCATTTT.

This chain joins TRBV21-1 and TRBJ2-7; the DNA was not compared with TRBD1, the D call given in the table. TRBV21-1 is annotated as a pseudogene. This CDR3 is 17 amino acids long. The CDR3 region is CASSKREGQGVSYEQYF. In DNA form, the CDR3 reads TGTGCCAGCAGCAAACGAGAGGGACAGGGGGTGTCCTACGAGCAGTACTTC.

The V call is TRBV25-1, the J call TRBJ1-3; a possible D gene is TRBD1 (5 bases). The CDR3 extends over 13 amino acids. The V end lost 2 bases, the J end lost 7 bases, and 9 bases lay between the germline ends. The germline V gene has CDR1 MGHDK and CDR2 SYGVNS. Written as DNA, the CDR3 is TGTGCCAGCAGTGAAGGGCGGGGCAACACCATATATTTT. Translation gives CASSEGRGNTIYF. Complete variable domain (other parts from reference TRBV25-1 and TRBJ1-3): EADIYQTPRYLVIGTGKKITLECSQTMGHDKMYWYQQDPGMELHLIHYSYGVNSTEKGDLSSESTVSRIRTEHFPLTLESARPSHTSQYLCASSEGRGNTIYFGEGSWLTVV.

V and J are TRBV5-1 and TRBJ1-5, with TRBD1 matching over 7 bases. The V gene's germline CDR1 is SGHRS and CDR2 YFSETQ. V was pared by 0 bases and J by 3 bases, with 9 bases of the junction left unmatched. This CDR3 spans 17 amino acids. The DNA for the CDR3 is TGCGCCAGCAGCTTGGGCCCCCGGGACAGCCTCAATCAGCCCCAGCATTTT. Amino acids: CASSLGPRDSLNQPQHF. The variable domain in full, with the rest retrieved from reference TRBV5-1 and TRBJ1-5, is KAGVTQTPRYLIKTRGQQVTLSCSPISGHRSVSWYQQTPGQGLQFLFEYFSETQRNKGNFPGRFSGRQFSNSRSEMNVSTLELGDSALYLCASSLGPRDSLNQPQHFGDGTRLSIL.

The chain joins TRBV19 to TRBJ1-1; 9 bases are a match to TRBD1. The CDR3 sequence is 14 residues long. Losses at the gene ends were 5 bases for V and 5 bases for J; bases not matched to a gene: 6. Per the germline V gene, CDR1 is LNHDA and CDR2 is SQIVND (reference sequence). CDR3 sequence (DNA): TGTGCCAGTAGTCGGGACAGGGACTTGACTGAAGCTTTCTTT. It specifies CASSRDRDLTEAFF.